Shown below are 27 T cell receptor beta chains from a single sample sequenced in a study of blood T cell repertoires in COVID-19. Data came from immunoSEQ multiplex PCR; TCRdb stores just in-frame clones and leaves some out. The sample has roughly 250,000 clones, over 80% seen once. Sequencing used PBMCs or T cells enriched from blood (not recorded which). The receptors were sampled from a human donor in a cohort exposed to, infected with or recovered from COVID-19 (not recorded which). The donor label of this sample is uncertain.

The rearrangement links TRBV9 to TRBJ2-5; 7 bases agree with TRBD2. Germline CDR1 and CDR2: SGDLS and YYNGEE. V shed 4 bases and J 4 bases; nucleotides not matched to a gene: 1. The CDR3 length is 12 residues. CDR3 bases: TGTGCCAGCAGCCCGGGGGGAGAGACCCAGTACTTC. Protein: CASSPGGETQYF.

The rearrangement links TRBV29-1 to TRBJ1-4; tentative D call: TRBD1 (6 bases). CDR1 and CDR2 from the germline V gene are SQVTM and ANQGSEA. V was trimmed by 6 bases and J by 5 bases, leaving 16 bases between them. This CDR3 is 14 amino acids long. The CDR3 nucleotides read TGCAGCGTCTGTGCGGGGGGCTGGAATGAAAAACTGTTTTTT. Its protein product is CSVCAGGWNEKLFF.

J is TRBJ1-3 and V is TRBV5-4, with 7 bases identical to TRBD1. The CDR3 totals 14 residues. The germline V gene encodes CDR1 SGHNT and CDR2 YYREEE (reference sequence). J lost 0 bases, V lost 3 bases, and 0 bases had no gene match. CDR3 DNA: TGTGCCAGCAGCTGGGACAGCTCTGGAAACACCATATATTTT. It is translated as CASSWDSSGNTIYF.

This clone was found once. The chain uses TRBV29-1 and TRBJ1-1; a possible D gene is TRBD1 (6 bases). CDR3 length equals 14 residues. Germline assignment: CDR1 SQVTM and CDR2 ANQGSEA. Trimming took 2 bases from V and 4 from J, leaving 14 bases between them. In nucleotides, the CDR3 is TGCAGCGTTGAATCTTCAGGGGTAGGCACTGAAGCTTTCTTT. This translates into CSVESSGVGTEAFF.

The chain combines TRBV5-1 with TRBJ1-1, with TRBD1 identical over 11 bases. The CDR3 consists of 15 residues. J gave up 4 bases and V 3 bases, and 5 bases lay outside the gene matches. The germline V gene has CDR1 SGHRS and CDR2 YFSETQ. This chain's CDR3 is CASSSGQGVGTEAFF. For the CDR3, the DNA is TGCGCCAGCAGCTCGGGACAGGGGGTTGGCACTGAAGCTTTCTTT.

This clone was observed once. The chain is built from TRBV9 and TRBJ1-4, with TRBD1 identical over 10 bases. Trimming removed 0 bases from V and 7 bases from J; junction bases left unmatched: 0. From germline, CDR1 is SGDLS and CDR2 YYNGEE. The CDR3 is 14 amino acids. The CDR3, as DNA: TGTGCCAGCAGCGTAGGGACAGGGGGTGAAAAACTGTTTTTT. Amino acids: CASSVGTGGEKLFF.

The chain recombines TRBV7-3 with TRBJ2-4; tentatively, D is TRBD2 (6 bases). The CDR3 length is 13 residues. Germline lookup yields CDR1 SGHTA and CDR2 FQGTGA. Trimming took 5 bases from V and 10 from J, leaving 15 bases between them. CDR3 residues: CASSPQPGDIQYF. CDR3 in DNA: TGTGCCAGCAGCCCCCAACCGGGGGATATTCAGTACTTC.

V is TRBV5-4 and J is TRBJ2-1; 9 positions agree with TRBD1. Per the germline V gene, CDR1 is SGHNT and CDR2 is YYREEE (reference sequence). V shed 2 bases, J shed 5 bases, and the junction held 14 bases outside the gene matches. The CDR3 covers 18 residues. Written as DNA, the CDR3 is TGTGCCAGCAGCTTAGGGGGACAGGGCGACCCTAAAAACAATGAGCAGTTCTTC. Translating it yields CASSLGGQGDPKNNEQFF.

This chain joins TRBV25-1 and TRBJ2-5; D possibly corresponds to TRBD1 (6 bases). Germline loops: CDR1 MGHDK, CDR2 SYGVNS. This CDR3 comprises 11 residues. Between the trimmed V and J ends, which lost 6 bases and 4 bases, there was a span of 6 bases. DNA for the CDR3: TGTGCCAGCAGCAGGGGAGAGACCCAGTACTTC. It translates to CASSRGETQYF.

This chain joins TRBV11-2 and TRBJ1-3, with D perhaps TRBD1 (6 bases). In germline, CDR1 is SGHAT, CDR2 FQNNGV. The V gene lost 4 bases and the J gene lost 0 bases, with 16 bases spanning the gap. This CDR3 has 17 residues. CDR3: CASSSMTGHSSGNTIYF. CDR3 in DNA: TGTGCCAGCAGCTCTATGACAGGACATAGCTCTGGAAACACCATATATTTT.

This chain joins TRBV24-1 and TRBJ1-5; the D is unclear. The V gene lost 5 bases and the J gene lost 1 base, with 8 bases spanning the gap. The CDR3 is 14 residues long. CDR1 KGHDR and CDR2 SFDVKD come from the germline V gene. CDR3 in DNA: TGTGCCACCAGTGCGGGATGGAGCAATCAGCCCCAGCATTTT. Translation gives CATSAGWSNQPQHF.

V is TRBV3-1 (or the pseudogene TRBV3-2) and J is TRBJ1-1; TRBD1 might be the D (6 bases). V was cut by 1 base and J by 4 bases, with 13 bases left in between. The CDR3 runs to 15 residues. Germline V gene lookup returns CDR1 LGHDT and CDR2 YNNKEL (reference sequence). The CDR3 sequence is CASSQGPGEGTEAFF. In DNA form, the CDR3 reads TGTGCCAGCAGCCAAGGGCCAGGGGAGGGCACTGAAGCTTTCTTT.

There are a few counts of this clone. The J gene is TRBJ2-1, the V gene TRBV6-5, with 7 bases aligning to TRBD2. The J segment lost 10 bases and the V segment lost 7 bases, leaving 10 bases of the junction unmatched. Looked up from germline, CDR1 is MNHEY and CDR2 is SVGAGI. The CDR3 covers 13 residues. CDR3 sequence (DNA): TGTGCCAGCAAAACGGACCTTAGCGGGGAGCAGTTCTTC. Protein sequence: CASKTDLSGEQFF.

The chain joins TRBV20-1 to TRBJ2-3; the match to TRBD1 covers 9 bases. This CDR3 contains 18 residues. Germline trimming cut 3 bases from V and 1 base from J; bases unmatched to any gene: 14. CDR1 is DFQATT and CDR2 is SNEGSKA in the germline V gene (reference sequence). In DNA form, the CDR3 reads TGCAGTGCTAGTCCCATCACCGGGACAGGGTCTGGCACAGATACGCAGTATTTT. Its translation: CSASPITGTGSGTDTQYF.

This clone was counted a single time. The V and J genes are TRBV7-3 and TRBJ2-3; D not resolved. Germline V gives CDR1 SGHTA, CDR2 FQGTGA. V dropped 5 bases and J dropped 5 bases, with 11 bases sitting between them. This CDR3 has 13 amino acids. This CDR3 is CASSLSEVDTQYF. CDR3 DNA: TGTGCCAGCAGCCTCAGTGAAGTAGATACGCAGTATTTT.

This chain joins TRBV27 and TRBJ1-1, with D possibly TRBD1 on 5 matching bases. CDR1 and CDR2 from the germline V gene are MNHEY and SMNVEV (reference sequence). This CDR3 has 15 residues. Trimming pared 5 bases from V and 3 bases from J, leaving 16 bases between. The CDR3 sequence is CASSRVRVVYTEAFF. CDR3 in DNA: TGTGCCAGCAGTCGGGTCAGGGTAGTCTACACTGAAGCTTTCTTT.

The count of this clone is one. This sequence joins TRBV30 and TRBJ1-1; 11 bases are a match to TRBD1. Germline values: CDR1 GTSNPN, CDR2 SVGIG (reference sequence). CDR3 length: 14 residues. The V segment lost 3 bases and the J segment 3 bases; nucleotides outside the gene matches: 3. The CDR3 DNA follows: TGTGCCTGGAGGGACAGGGGGCGATACACTGAAGCTTTCTTT. Protein product: CAWRDRGRYTEAFF.

With respect to this clone: At one of its ends the junction is not consistent with the germline gene, which may arise from a read error. V gene TRBV20-1 combines with J gene TRBJ1-2; D remains ambiguous. CDR3 length: 8 amino acids. Germline V gene sequence: CDR1 DFQATT, CDR2 SNEGSKA (reference sequence). Written as DNA, the CDR3 is TGCAGTGCTTTACCACAGCCTTTC. As protein: CSALPQPF.

This rearrangement joins TRBV10-3 to TRBJ2-7; D gene uncertain. V was trimmed by 8 bases and J by 4 bases, leaving 12 bases between them. The length of the CDR3 is 12 residues. CDR1 and CDR2 (germline): ENHRY, SYGVKD. This CDR3 is CAISHEDYEQYF. CDR3 nucleotide sequence: TGTGCCATCTCTCACGAGGATTACGAGCAGTACTTC.

The V and J genes are TRBV30 and TRBJ2-7; the match to TRBD2 covers 10 bases. The CDR3 sequence is 12 residues long. The V segment lost 4 bases and the J segment 6 bases; nucleotides outside the gene matches: 3. CDR1 and CDR2 from the germline V gene are GTSNPN and SVGIG (reference sequence). CDR3 sequence reads: CAWTSGGSEQYF. The DNA of the CDR3 is TGTGCCTGGACTAGCGGGGGTTCCGAGCAGTACTTC.

This sequence joins TRBV4-1 and TRBJ1-2; 7 nucleotides agree with TRBD1. This CDR3 spans 15 amino acids. Germline CDR1 MGHRA, CDR2 YSYEKL. The trim removed 2 bases at V and 4 bases at J, leaving 7 bases unmatched. The CDR3 protein is CASSQPGQRAYGYTF. CDR3 bases: TGCGCCAGCAGCCAACCGGGACAGCGTGCCTATGGCTACACCTTC.

The V and J genes are TRBV7-9 and TRBJ2-5, with 11 bases lining up with TRBD2. V was pared by 5 bases and J by 5 bases, with 7 bases of the junction left unmatched. The germline gives CDR1 SEHNR, CDR2 FQNEAQ (reference sequence). This CDR3 has 15 amino acids. CDR3 amino acids: CASSARLAGKETQYF. CDR3 bases: TGTGCCAGCAGCGCCAGACTAGCGGGGAAGGAGACCCAGTACTTC.

In this sample, this clone turned up once. The chain combines TRBV7-8 with TRBJ1-4, with D possibly matching TRBD1 (6 bases). CDR3 length: 15 residues. Per germline, CDR1 SGHVS and CDR2 FQNEAQ. Trimming removed 2 bases from V and 5 bases from J, with 12 bases in between. CDR3 in amino acids: CASSLQGRMNEKLFF. In DNA form, the CDR3 reads TGTGCCAGCAGCTTACAGGGGCGGATGAATGAAAAACTGTTTTTT.

The chain joins TRBV12-3 or TRBV12-4 to TRBJ1-5; perhaps TRBD1 as D (6 bases). V was cut by 4 bases and J by 8 bases, with 12 bases left in between. The CDR3 spans 13 residues. The CDR3 DNA reads TGTGCCAGCAGTTCGGGACACCCCAAGCCCCAGCATTTT. It yields the protein CASSSGHPKPQHF.

V and J are TRBV7-2 and TRBJ2-7; TRBD1 aligns across 8 bases. Germline CDR1 SGHTA, CDR2 FQGNSA. The CDR3 is 16 residues long. Trimming took 5 bases from V and 0 from J; bases not matched to a gene: 9. CDR3 amino acids: CASSHNRQGPSYEQYF. The CDR3 bases are TGTGCCAGCAGCCATAATAGACAGGGGCCCTCCTACGAGCAGTACTTC.

The rearrangement links TRBV6-1 to TRBJ2-7, with 7 bases aligning to TRBD1. This CDR3 region has 14 residues. Germline V gene sequence: CDR1 MNHNS, CDR2 SASEGT. V lost 6 bases to trimming and J lost 0 bases; unmatched junction nucleotides: 5. The CDR3 sequence is CASRRGQDSYEQYF. The CDR3 DNA is TGTGCCAGCAGAAGGGGGCAGGACTCCTACGAGCAGTACTTC.

The genes are TRBV30 and TRBJ1-2; tentatively, D is TRBD1 (5 bases). The length of the CDR3 is 13 residues. The V end was cut by 2 bases, the J end by 4 bases, with 11 bases between. Germline CDR1 GTSNPN, CDR2 SVGIG (reference sequence). The DNA for the CDR3 is TGTGCCTGGAGTACCAGGGCAGGCTATGGCTACACCTTC. Protein: CAWSTRAGYGYTF. The whole variable domain, filled in from reference TRBV30 and TRBJ1-2, reads SQTIHQWPATLVQPVGSPLSLECTVEGTSNPNLYWYRQAAGRGLQLLFYSVGIGQISSEVPQNLSASRPQDRQFILSSKKLLLSDSGFYLCAWSTRAGYGYTFGSGTRLTVV.